This section outlines one T cell receptor (beta chain) sequence together with its context. Its specificity is not known. The sample belongs to a study of graft-versus-host responses after intestinal transplantation. Findings and caveats of the study: Individuals who had graft-donor T cell macrochimerism had allografts that showed high graft-versus-host to host-versus-graft clonal ratios.

The length of the CDR3 is 11 residues. The germline CDR1 and CDR2 sequences are SQVTM and ANQGSEA. The V end lost 5 bases, the J end lost 8 bases, and 12 bases lay between the germline ends. TCRdb keeps only in-frame clones here, not all; method: immunoSEQ multiplex PCR. In the table there are more than 90,000 clones, about 92% of which are singletons. This clonotype was obtained from a human donor who was the organ donor for an intestinal transplant. The J gene is TRBJ1-2, the V gene TRBV29-1, with D unclear. The sample was unstimulated CD4+ T cells sorted from spleen or lymph node cells, taken before transplant. CDR3 bases: TGCAGCGTTCTTCACGGGAGCGGCTACACCTTC. Protein: CSVLHGSGYTF. The full variable domain, rest sourced from reference TRBV29-1 and TRBJ1-2, is SAVISQKPSRDICQRGTSLTIQCQVDSQVTMMFWYRQQPGQSLTLIATANQGSEATYESGFVIDKFPISRPNLTFSTLTVSNMSPEDSSIYLCSVLHGSGYTFGSGTRLTVV.